Presented here are 12 T cell receptor beta chains from one specimen sequenced in a study of cytomegalovirus exposure and HLA in healthy donors. PCR primers comprised 60 Vbeta and 13 Jbeta primers. Clones were sequenced by immunoSEQ multiplex PCR, and TCRdb holds only the in-frame ones, with some missing. The repertoire holds around 200,000 clones, with 75% to 90% as singletons. Sequenced input: PBMCs. The receptors here all came from a woman in her 50s in good health and CMV-seropositive.

The chain couples TRBV5-6 to TRBJ2-2, with 8 bases fitting TRBD1. The J segment lost 4 bases and the V segment lost 3 bases, leaving 8 bases of the junction unmatched. Germline V gives CDR1 SGHDT, CDR2 YYEEEE. This CDR3 is built from 16 residues. CDR3 amino acids: CASSSLRQGTTGELFF. The CDR3 DNA reads TGTGCCAGCAGCTCACTTCGACAGGGGACCACCGGGGAGCTGTTTTTT.

The rearrangement uses TRBV9 and TRBJ2-2; TRBD1 might be the D (5 bases). The germline CDR1 and CDR2 sequences are SGDLS and YYNGEE. V lost 4 bases and J lost 1, with 8 bases in between. The CDR3 is 14 residues long. CDR3 DNA sequence: TGTGCCAGCAGCCAAACAGGGAACACCGGGGAGCTGTTTTTT. Protein: CASSQTGNTGELFF.

J is TRBJ2-3 and V is TRBV5-5; 12 bases fit TRBD2. The CDR3 length is 16 residues. Germline-derived CDR1 and CDR2 are SGHKS and YYEKEE (reference sequence). V shed 4 bases, J shed 2 bases, and the junction held 5 bases outside the gene matches. CDR3 sequence: CASSARLAGDTDTQYF. The CDR3 nucleotides read TGTGCCAGCAGCGCAAGACTAGCGGGAGACACAGATACGCAGTATTTT. The full variable domain, in which reference TRBV5-5 and TRBJ2-3 provide the parts outside the CDR3, is DAGVTQSPTHLIKTRGQQVTLRCSPISGHKSVSWYQQVLGQGPQFIFQYYEKEERGRGNFPDRFSARQFPNYSSELNVNALLLGDSALYLCASSARLAGDTDTQYFGPGTRLTVL.

The chain combines TRBV7-9 with TRBJ2-2; 14 bases agree with TRBD2. Trimming took 3 bases from V and 7 from J; bases not matched to a gene: 10. The CDR3 is made up of 18 amino acids. The V gene's germline CDR1 is SEHNR and CDR2 FQNEAQ (reference sequence). CDR3 sequence reads: CASSFLTTSGGAIGELFF. The CDR3 DNA sequence: TGTGCCAGCAGCTTCCTAACGACTAGCGGGGGGGCAATCGGGGAGCTGTTTTTT.

The chain joins TRBV9 to TRBJ2-3, with TRBD1 as a possible D gene (5 bases). The CDR3 contains 15 residues. Germline V gives CDR1 SGDLS, CDR2 YYNGEE. Trimming removed 4 bases at V and 2 bases at J, with 14 bases between. This CDR3 is CASSPRQIPTDTQYF. CDR3 sequence (DNA): TGTGCCAGCAGCCCCCGACAGATACCCACAGATACGCAGTATTTT.

This chain connects TRBV6-6 to TRBJ2-3; possible D gene TRBD1, 5 bases. Germline V lookup: CDR1 MNHNY, CDR2 SVGAGI (reference sequence). Trimming pared 7 bases from V and 2 bases from J, leaving 16 bases between. CDR3 length equals 15 residues. In DNA, the CDR3 is TGTGCCAGCAACCAAGGGGCGAGCCCCACAGATACGCAGTATTTT. This sequence encodes CASNQGASPTDTQYF.

CDR3 sequence: CASSVDIRTEAFF. As DNA, the CDR3 is TGTGCCAGCAGTGTTGACATCAGGACTGAAGCTTTCTTT. This chain joins TRBV25-1 and TRBJ1-1; no definite D call. Trimming removed 4 bases from V and 5 bases from J, with 11 bases in between. Germline-derived CDR1 and CDR2 are MGHDK and SYGVNS. CDR3 size: 13 residues.

V gene TRBV11-2 combines with J gene TRBJ1-3; 8 nucleotides align to TRBD1. CDR1 is SGHAT, CDR2 FQNNGV, per germline. The CDR3 runs 14 residues. Trimming at V came to 5 bases and at J to 2 bases, leaving 2 bases not matched to a gene. The DNA of the CDR3 is TGTGCCAGCAGCCAGACAGGGGCTGGAAACACCATATATTTT. As protein: CASSQTGAGNTIYF. The full variable domain, its missing parts supplied by reference TRBV11-2 and TRBJ1-3, is EAGVAQSPRYKIIEKRQSVAFWCNPISGHATLYWYQQILGQGPKLLIQFQNNGVVDDSQLPKDRFSAERLKGVDSTLKIQPAKLEDSAVYLCASSQTGAGNTIYFGEGSWLTVV.

This chain joins TRBV7-2 and TRBJ2-5, with 7 positions matching TRBD2. Looked up from germline, CDR1 is SGHTA and CDR2 is FQGNSA. The CDR3 consists of 15 residues. Losses at the gene ends were 0 bases for V and 0 bases for J; bases not matched to a gene: 1. In DNA form, the CDR3 reads TGTGCCAGCAGCTTAGCGGGGGGGTACCAAGAGACCCAGTACTTC. This codes for CASSLAGGYQETQYF.

The chain joins TRBV7-3 to TRBJ2-5; weak D call: TRBD1 (6 bases). The J call may not be correct, given that the DNA end is closer to TRBJ2-7. Germline V gene lookup returns CDR1 SGHTA and CDR2 FQGTGA. The CDR3 covers 15 residues. DNA of the CDR3: TGTGCCAGCAGTTGGGGGCAGGCTAGCTCCTACGAGCAGTACTTC. It encodes CASSWGQASSYEQYF.

This chain links TRBV2 with TRBJ1-6, with D perhaps matching TRBD1 (5 bases). CDR3 length: 15 amino acids. V lost 6 bases to trimming and J lost 11 bases, with 20 bases between them. Germline CDR1 reads SNHLY; CDR2 reads FYNNEI. The CDR3 is CASRYLGEAMPPLHF. The CDR3 DNA reads as TGTGCCAGCAGATACTTAGGGGAGGCTATGCCACCCCTCCACTTT.

V usage is TRBV11-3 and J usage is TRBJ2-1; 9 bases map to TRBD1. The CDR3 sequence is 12 residues long. V trimming: 4 bases; J trimming: 9 bases; junction bases outside the gene matches: 1. The germline V gene encodes CDR1 SGHNT and CDR2 YENEEA. In DNA form, the CDR3 reads TGTGCCAGCAGCTGGGACAGGGCTGAGCAGTTCTTC. Its translation: CASSWDRAEQFF.